One and the same sample provided the 31 T cell receptor beta chains below, sequenced in a study of T cell repertoires in cytomegalovirus infection. TCRdb ran MiXCR on the reads and lists one entry per CDR3 protein. The data hold about 140,000 distinct CDR3 sequences, with about 6.5% observed a single time. The specimen was PBMCs. These receptors all stem from a human donor in good health (CMV status not recorded). Some clones in this sample may be carry-over from other donors' samples.

The chain combines TRBV6-6 with TRBJ2-3; a weak D match, TRBD2 (7 bases). V lost 2 bases to trimming and J lost 3 bases, with 15 bases between them. Germline V CDR1 and CDR2: MNHNY, SVGAGI (reference sequence). The length of the CDR3 is 16 residues. The CDR3 DNA reads TGTGCCAGCAGTTACGGGGGGGGCCTCGGTACAGATACGCAGTATTTT. Amino acids: CASSYGGGLGTDTQYF.

This clonotype has a count of ten or more. V is TRBV2 and J is TRBJ1-5, with TRBD1 as a possible D gene (5 bases). The germline gives CDR1 SNHLY, CDR2 FYNNEI. V lost 8 bases to trimming and J lost 3 bases, with 11 bases between them. CDR3 size: 13 residues. CDR3 nucleotides: TGTGCCAGCGGAGGACAACCCAATCAGCCCCAGCATTTT. This encodes CASGGQPNQPQHF.

The J gene is TRBJ1-2, the V gene TRBV14; D may be TRBD1 (6 bases). Germline CDR1 and CDR2: SGHDN and FVKESK. V was shortened by 2 bases and J by 6 bases, with 13 bases between the two germline ends. The CDR3 loop spans 14 amino acids. CDR3 residues: CASSQIRGGNGYTF. DNA of the CDR3: TGTGCCAGCAGCCAAATCAGGGGCGGAAATGGCTACACCTTC. Together with reference TRBV14 and TRBJ1-2, the CDR3 gives the full variable domain: EAGVTQFPSHSVIEKGQTVTLRCDPISGHDNLYWYRRVMGKEIKFLLHFVKESKQDESGMPNNRFLAERTGGTYSTLKVQPAELEDSGVYFCASSQIRGGNGYTFGSGTRLTVV.

This clonotype was observed at least ten times. The V and J genes are TRBV2 and TRBJ1-5; TRBD1 agrees at 7 bases. The V gene end was trimmed by 4 bases and the J gene end by 7 bases; junction bases not matched to a gene: 7. The CDR3 has 14 amino acids. Germline loops: CDR1 SNHLY, CDR2 FYNNEI. This chain's CDR3 is CASSGTGFGQPQHF. The CDR3 DNA reads TGTGCCAGCAGTGGGACAGGTTTCGGACAGCCCCAGCATTTT.

Ten or more counts support this clonotype. This chain links TRBV10-3 with TRBJ1-5; a possible D gene is TRBD1 (5 bases). CDR1 is ENHRY, CDR2 SYGVKD, per germline. This CDR3 is 15 amino acids long. V dropped 4 bases and J dropped 1 base, with 11 bases sitting between them. The CDR3 DNA is TGTGCCATCAGTGGGTCCGGACAAAGCAATCAGCCCCAGCATTTT. Encoded protein: CAISGSGQSNQPQHF.

This clonotype occurred many times. V and J are TRBV20-1 and TRBJ1-5; TRBD1 matches at 7 bases. Germline assignment: CDR1 DFQATT and CDR2 SNEGSKA (reference sequence). The CDR3 is 13 residues long. V was pared by 4 bases and J by 2 bases, with 2 bases of the junction left unmatched. The CDR3 here is CSATTGGNQPQHF. CDR3 sequence (DNA): TGCAGTGCTACAACAGGGGGCAATCAGCCCCAGCATTTT.

This clonotype came up many times. The CDR3 loop reads CASSAGTGRINQPQHF. DNA for the CDR3: TGTGCCAGCAGCGCAGGTACAGGGCGGATCAATCAGCCCCAGCATTTT. J is TRBJ1-5 and V is TRBV7-2; D perhaps matches TRBD1 (6 bases). Germline V CDR1 and CDR2: SGHTA, FQGNSA. The CDR3 has 16 residues. V lost 5 bases and J lost 3, with 17 bases in between.

The chain uses TRBV5-4 and TRBJ2-3, with D possibly matching TRBD2 (7 bases). The germline CDR1 and CDR2 sequences are SGHNT and YYREEE (reference sequence). Trimming left V 0 bases short and J 2 bases short, with 16 bases between. The CDR3 totals 17 residues. The CDR3 spells CASSLGGGGHFTDTQYF. The CDR3 DNA sequence: TGTGCCAGCAGCTTGGGTGGCGGGGGACACTTCACAGATACGCAGTATTTT.

This clonotype was found many times. The chain uses TRBV4-2 and TRBJ2-7; D is undetermined. V was clipped by 4 bases and J by 0 bases, with 13 bases between them. This CDR3 spans 15 amino acids. CDR1 and CDR2 from the germline V gene are LGHNA and YNFKEQ. DNA for the CDR3: TGTGCCAGCAGCCTTTCTTCCGTTAGCTCCTACGAGCAGTACTTC. Translating it yields CASSLSSVSSYEQYF.

This clonotype occurred many times. The chain links TRBV15 to TRBJ1-2, with no clear D. Per the germline V gene, CDR1 is LNHNV and CDR2 is YYDKDF (reference sequence). Trimming cost V 0 bases and J 4 bases, with 9 bases left between them. The CDR3 contains 14 residues. The CDR3 DNA reads TGTGCCACCAGCAGAGATTTGGGGTCCTATGGCTACACCTTC. Amino acids: CATSRDLGSYGYTF.

The chain couples TRBV5-1 to TRBJ2-6, with 7 bases aligning to TRBD1. The trim removed 0 bases at V and 0 bases at J, leaving 6 bases unmatched. The CDR3 covers 18 residues. Germline V gene sequence: CDR1 SGHRS, CDR2 YFSETQ. CDR3 nucleotide sequence: TGCGCCAGCAGCTTGGGAGGGGGCAGTGGCTCTGGGGCCAACGTCCTGACTTTC. This sequence encodes CASSLGGGSGSGANVLTF. Based on the CDR3 plus reference TRBV5-1 and TRBJ2-6, the full variable domain is KAGVTQTPRYLIKTRGQQVTLSCSPISGHRSVSWYQQTPGQGLQFLFEYFSETQRNKGNFPGRFSGRQFSNSRSEMNVSTLELGDSALYLCASSLGGGSGSGANVLTFGAGSRLTVL.

This clonotype occurred many times. The chain employs TRBV7-2 and TRBJ2-1; 7 bases are a match to TRBD1. The V segment lost 3 bases and the J segment 5 bases; nucleotides outside the gene matches: 4. CDR1 and CDR2 (germline): SGHTA, FQGNSA. This CDR3 contains 14 residues. CDR3 nucleotides: TGTGCCAGCAGCTTTGACAGGGACCACAATGAGCAGTTCTTC. Protein: CASSFDRDHNEQFF.

This chain uses TRBV20-1 with TRBJ2-1; 8 bases fit TRBD2. CDR3 length: 15 residues. In germline, CDR1 is DFQATT, CDR2 SNEGSKA (reference sequence). The V and J ends lost 0 bases and 6 bases, in that order; junction bases with no gene match: 7. The CDR3 protein is CSARDERAGVNEQFF. DNA for the CDR3: TGCAGTGCTAGAGATGAGCGAGCGGGGGTCAATGAGCAGTTCTTC.

This clonotype was seen repeatedly, ten times or more. This chain uses TRBV7-2 with TRBJ2-5; D is unresolved. The CDR3 runs to 15 residues. Germline V gene lookup returns CDR1 SGHTA and CDR2 FQGNSA. The V gene lost 4 bases and the J gene lost 1 base, with 13 bases spanning the gap. CDR3 sequence (DNA): TGTGCCAGCAGCTCCCGAAAGGACCCCCAAGAGACCCAGTACTTC. Its translation is CASSSRKDPQETQYF.

This clonotype was counted many times. V usage is TRBV4-2 and J usage is TRBJ1-1; D gene uncertain. Germline V gene data show CDR1 as LGHNA and CDR2 as YNFKEQ. V was shortened by 4 bases and J by 0 bases, with 15 bases between the two germline ends. The CDR3 runs 16 residues. CDR3 in amino acids: CASSLTALAMNTEAFF. Here the CDR3 DNA reads TGTGCCAGCAGCCTCACGGCGCTTGCCATGAACACTGAAGCTTTCTTT.

This clonotype occurred many times. This chain links TRBV7-2 with TRBJ1-2; 9 bases fit TRBD1. Germline CDR1 and CDR2: SGHTA and FQGNSA. The CDR3 sequence is 17 residues long. V lost 8 bases, J lost 6 bases, and 19 bases stayed unmatched. As DNA, the CDR3 is TGTGCCAGCCCGCGGGGGGTGCGGGGGACAGGGAGAGATGGCTACACCTTC. Translating gives CASPRGVRGTGRDGYTF. The full variable domain, in which reference TRBV7-2 and TRBJ1-2 provide the parts outside the CDR3, is GAGVSQSPSNKVTEKGKDVELRCDPISGHTALYWYRQSLGQGLEFLIYFQGNSAPDKSGLPSDRFSAERTGGSVSTLTIQRTQQEDSAVYLCASPRGVRGTGRDGYTFGSGTRLTVV.

This clonotype was seen many times. The rearrangement links TRBV7-2 to TRBJ1-4; weak D call: TRBD1 (5 bases). The V gene lost 5 bases and the J gene lost 8 bases, with 18 bases spanning the gap. Germline-derived CDR1 and CDR2 are SGHTA and FQGNSA. This CDR3 has 15 residues. The DNA of the CDR3 is TGTGCCAGCAGCATGGGACTCGTCGAGCTAGAAAAACTGTTTTTT. Protein product: CASSMGLVELEKLFF.

In its sample, this clonotype was seen many times. The chain employs TRBV7-2 and TRBJ1-1; 7 positions agree with TRBD1. Germline values: CDR1 SGHTA, CDR2 FQGNSA. V gave up 1 base and J gave up 4 bases; unmatched junction bases: 6. The CDR3 has 15 residues. The chain's CDR3 is CASSLEAGGLTEAFF. The CDR3 nucleotides are TGTGCCAGCAGCTTAGAGGCAGGGGGACTCACTGAAGCTTTCTTT.

This clonotype was observed a handful of times. The J gene is TRBJ2-5, the V gene TRBV20-1, with a weak D call TRBD1 (6 bases). Trimming pared 5 bases from V and 2 bases from J, leaving 9 bases between. The CDR3 covers 12 residues. Germline V gene sequence: CDR1 DFQATT, CDR2 SNEGSKA (reference sequence). The CDR3 protein is CSAGTKQETQYF. As DNA, the CDR3 is TGCAGTGCTGGGACAAAGCAAGAGACCCAGTACTTC.

This clonotype was seen many times. The V call is TRBV7-2, the J call TRBJ2-5, with TRBD2 identical over 8 bases. The J segment lost 5 bases and the V segment lost 2 bases, leaving 7 bases of the junction unmatched. The germline V gene has CDR1 SGHTA and CDR2 FQGNSA. CDR3 length: 15 residues. CDR3: CASSLRGGWAETQYF. In DNA form, the CDR3 reads TGTGCCAGCAGCTTACGGGGGGGCTGGGCGGAGACCCAGTACTTC.

The chain has TRBV10-3 and TRBJ2-1, with TRBD2 identical over 7 bases. Germline CDR1 is ENHRY and CDR2 is SYGVKD. V lost 0 bases, J lost 4 bases, and 9 bases stayed unmatched. The CDR3 is made up of 17 amino acids. The CDR3 spells CAISESGLGRGYNEQFF. DNA for the CDR3: TGTGCCATCAGTGAGTCGGGTCTCGGGCGGGGGTACAATGAGCAGTTCTTC.

This clonotype has at least ten counts. The CDR3 reads CASTDMYEQYF. The CDR3 DNA reads as TGTGCCAGCACTGACATGTACGAGCAGTACTTC. The chain has TRBV6-1 and TRBJ2-7; D unclear. CDR1 MNHNS and CDR2 SASEGT come from the germline V gene. The CDR3 loop spans 11 amino acids. V lost 7 bases and J lost 4, with 8 bases in between.

This clonotype showed up just a few times. The V and J genes are TRBV25-1 and TRBJ1-6; D perhaps matches TRBD1 (5 bases). The germline gives CDR1 MGHDK, CDR2 SYGVNS. Between the trimmed V and J ends, which lost 3 bases and 4 bases, there was a span of 13 bases. CDR3 size: 16 residues. This CDR3 is CASSDSDISYNSPLHF. CDR3 bases: TGTGCCAGCAGTGATTCGGACATCTCGTATAATTCACCCCTCCACTTT. Based on the CDR3 plus reference TRBV25-1 and TRBJ1-6, the full variable domain is EADIYQTPRYLVIGTGKKITLECSQTMGHDKMYWYQQDPGMELHLIHYSYGVNSTEKGDLSSESTVSRIRTEHFPLTLESARPSHTSQYLCASSDSDISYNSPLHFGNGTRLTVT.

This clonotype was recorded many times. The CDR3 DNA reads TGTGCCAGCAGCTTAGGGACTTGGGGGCGAGTCCACGAGCAGTACTTC. It codes for CASSLGTWGRVHEQYF. V and J are TRBV7-4 and TRBJ2-7, with D perhaps TRBD1 (6 bases). Germline CDR1 SGHVT, CDR2 SQSDAQ. The CDR3 spans 16 residues. V was cut by 1 base and J by 5 bases, with 18 bases left in between.

The chain employs TRBV2 and TRBJ1-5; unclear D gene. Germline V gene lookup returns CDR1 SNHLY and CDR2 FYNNEI. CDR3 length equals 15 residues. The germline V and J ends were trimmed by 1 base and 1 base, with 8 bases remaining between them. The CDR3 is CASSEGSLSNQPQHF. CDR3 DNA sequence: TGTGCCAGCAGTGAAGGTTCTCTCAGCAATCAGCCCCAGCATTTT. Together with reference TRBV2 and TRBJ1-5, the CDR3 gives the full variable domain: EPEVTQTPSHQVTQMGQEVILRCVPISNHLYFYWYRQILGQKVEFLVSFYNNEISEKSEIFDDQFSVERPDGSNFTLKIRSTKLEDSAMYFCASSEGSLSNQPQHFGDGTRLSIL.

The V and J genes are TRBV20-1 and TRBJ1-1; D is uncertain. Trimming removed 6 bases from V and 0 bases from J, with 8 bases in between. The CDR3 length is 12 residues. CDR1 and CDR2 from the germline V gene are DFQATT and SNEGSKA (reference sequence). CDR3 residues: CSATLLNTEAFF. CDR3 nucleotides: TGCAGTGCCACTTTATTGAACACTGAAGCTTTCTTT.

This clonotype was found many times. The chain employs TRBV12-3 or TRBV12-4 and TRBJ1-4, with D possibly matching TRBD1 (5 bases). The CDR3 sequence is 16 residues long. With 3 bases removed from V and 1 base from J, the gap between germline ends came to 12 bases. CDR3 bases: TGTGCCAGCAGTTTTCGGGGCGCGGGAACTAATGAAAAACTGTTTTTT. It yields the protein CASSFRGAGTNEKLFF.

This clonotype appeared many times. V usage is TRBV11-2 and J usage is TRBJ1-1, with TRBD1 matching 9 bases. Losses at the gene ends were 1 base for V and 7 bases for J; bases not matched to a gene: 4. This CDR3 has 14 amino acids. The germline V gene encodes CDR1 SGHAT and CDR2 FQNNGV. CDR3 sequence: CASSLAGTGREAFF. The DNA for the CDR3 is TGTGCCAGCAGCTTAGCTGGGACAGGGCGTGAAGCTTTCTTT.

This clonotype was seen ten or more times. The chain carries TRBV15 and TRBJ1-1; unclear D gene. Germline values: CDR1 LNHNV, CDR2 YYDKDF (reference sequence). CDR3 length: 14 amino acids. V lost 0 bases and J 7 bases, leaving 12 bases between the germline ends. As DNA, the CDR3 is TGTGCCACCAGCAGAGATCTTCGAGAAGGTGAAGCTTTCTTT. This translates into CATSRDLREGEAFF.

CDR3 in amino acids: CSVRDGQETQYF. In nucleotides, the CDR3 is TGCAGCGTTAGGGACGGGCAAGAGACCCAGTACTTC. J is TRBJ2-5 and V is TRBV29-1, with D perhaps given as TRBD1 or TRBD2 (5 bases each). The CDR3 loop spans 12 amino acids. V was pared by 5 bases and J by 2 bases, with 9 bases between. Germline V gene lookup returns CDR1 SQVTM and CDR2 ANQGSEA. Using reference TRBV29-1 and TRBJ2-5 for the parts outside the CDR3, the full variable domain is SAVISQKPSRDICQRGTSLTIQCQVDSQVTMMFWYRQQPGQSLTLIATANQGSEATYESGFVIDKFPISRPNLTFSTLTVSNMSPEDSSIYLCSVRDGQETQYFGPGTRLLVL.

This clonotype was detected a few times. This chain's CDR3 is CASSLGLATEQYF. In DNA form, the CDR3 reads TGTGCCAGTAGTTTGGGGCTAGCCACCGAGCAGTACTTC. The V gene is TRBV19, the J gene TRBJ2-7, with D perhaps being TRBD1 or TRBD2 (5 bases each). Trimming removed 5 bases at V and 6 bases at J, with 14 bases between. The CDR3 is made up of 13 amino acids. From germline, CDR1 is LNHDA and CDR2 SQIVND (reference sequence).